Listed here is a single T cell receptor beta chain. This sample stems from a study of blood T cell repertoires in COVID-19. J lost 15 bases, V lost 4 bases, and 10 bases had no gene match. Germline V gene data show CDR1 as LGHDT and CDR2 as YNNKEL (reference sequence). CDR3 length: 15 amino acids. Profiling relied on immunoSEQ multiplex PCR, and the TCRdb table lists in-frame clones only, not all of them. Altogether 70,000 to 90,000 clones are present, roughly 83% being singletons, with the ten largest covering 24%. The source material was peripheral blood. This rearrangement joins TRBV3-1 (or the pseudogene TRBV3-2) to TRBJ2-1, with 15 bases matching TRBD2. This clonotype was sampled from a human donor in a cohort sampled during active COVID-19. The CDR3 DNA is TGTGCCAGCAGCCCCCCCCGGACTAGCGGGAGGGTGACGTTCTTC. Translation gives CASSPPRTSGRVTFF.